These 29 T cell receptor beta chains were all obtained from the same sample, sequenced in a study of shared clonotypes between healthy human individuals. Produced via immunoSEQ multiplex PCR; TCRdb's table is partial and in-frame only. The repertoire includes 230,000 or so clones, approximately 65% of them detected once, and around 10% sits in the top ten. The source material was memory CD4+ T cells sorted from blood. Subset meaning: CD45RA-negative fraction. The source of these receptors is a man aged 30-40 years in good health.

The chain uses TRBV2 and TRBJ1-5; 7 bases are shared with TRBD1. V trimming: 2 bases; J trimming: 7 bases; junction bases outside the gene matches: 2. The CDR3 has 13 residues. Germline values: CDR1 SNHLY, CDR2 FYNNEI. DNA of the CDR3: TGTGCCAGCAGTGAACAGGGGGGGCAGCCCCAGCATTTT. This translates into CASSEQGGQPQHF.

This chain connects TRBV14 to TRBJ2-1, with D possibly TRBD1 on 6 matching bases. The CDR3 totals 15 residues. The V end was cut by 3 bases, the J end by 5 bases, with 14 bases between. Germline V gene sequence: CDR1 SGHDN, CDR2 FVKESK. CDR3 bases: TGTGCCAGCAGCCATATGCAGGGGCTGGACAATGAGCAGTTCTTC. Its translation: CASSHMQGLDNEQFF.

The count of this clone is one. The V and J genes are TRBV6-1 and TRBJ2-1; no clear D. The CDR3 spans 15 residues. Germline V gives CDR1 MNHNS, CDR2 SASEGT. Trimming took off 0 bases at V and 9 bases at J, with 15 bases between the two ends. For the CDR3, the DNA is TGTGCCAGCAGTGAAGCGAACGTAGCAGCCTCTGAGCAGTTCTTC. Translated: CASSEANVAASEQFF.

The J gene is TRBJ1-5, the V gene TRBV18; D gene ambiguous. This CDR3 comprises 12 residues. CDR1 is KGHSH, CDR2 LQKENI, per germline. The V gene lost 0 bases and the J gene lost 6 bases, with 3 bases spanning the gap. CDR3 nucleotides: TGTGCCAGCTCACCACCCGGTCAGCCCCAGCATTTT. Its translation is CASSPPGQPQHF. The full variable domain, rest sourced from reference TRBV18 and TRBJ1-5, is NAGVMQNPRHLVRRRGQEARLRCSPMKGHSHVYWYRQLPEEGLKFMVYLQKENIIDESGMPKERFSAEFPKEGPSILRIQQVVRGDSAAYFCASSPPGQPQHFGDGTRLSIL.

V and J are TRBV19 and TRBJ2-6; no definite D call. The CDR3 runs 13 residues. Trimming cost V 7 bases and J 0 bases, with 4 bases left between them. CDR1 LNHDA and CDR2 SQIVND come from the germline V gene (reference sequence). Here the CDR3 DNA reads TGTGCCAGTATACCCTCTGGGGCCAACGTCCTGACTTTC. This gives the protein CASIPSGANVLTF.

J is TRBJ1-1 and V is TRBV18; D gene ambiguous. From germline, CDR1 is KGHSH and CDR2 LQKENI. CDR3 length: 11 residues. Trimming removed 2 bases from V and 7 bases from J, with 5 bases in between. The DNA for the CDR3 is TGTGCCAGCTCACCAAGTGGTGAAGCTTTCTTT. It encodes CASSPSGEAFF.

This clone appeared a few times. The rearrangement links TRBV7-6 to TRBJ2-3; 12 nucleotides align to TRBD2. This CDR3 has 16 residues. J lost 4 bases, V lost 5 bases, and 7 bases had no gene match. CDR1 and CDR2 (germline): SGHVS, FNYEAQ. DNA for the CDR3: TGTGCCAGCAGCCCACTAGCGGGAGGTCTCCCAGATACGCAGTATTTT. It encodes CASSPLAGGLPDTQYF.

The chain combines TRBV20-1 with TRBJ2-1; D is uncertain. Deletions cut 3 bases from V and 9 bases from J, with 9 bases between. Per germline, CDR1 DFQATT and CDR2 SNEGSKA (reference sequence). The length of the CDR3 is 11 residues. CDR3 sequence reads: CSASWQLEQFF. The CDR3 DNA is TGCAGTGCTAGTTGGCAGCTTGAGCAGTTCTTC.

The rearrangement uses TRBV5-1 and TRBJ2-1; 9 nucleotides agree with TRBD1. The CDR3 length is 16 residues. The germline V gene encodes CDR1 SGHRS and CDR2 YFSETQ. With 3 bases clipped from V and 6 bases from J, the junction kept 10 bases outside the gene matches. The CDR3 DNA reads TGCGCCAGCAGCTCCCTTCCGGGACAGGGATCCAATGAGCAGTTCTTC. Its protein is CASSSLPGQGSNEQFF.

The chain couples TRBV10-3 to TRBJ2-3; D is perhaps TRBD1 (6 bases). Germline lookup yields CDR1 ENHRY and CDR2 SYGVKD. The length of the CDR3 is 16 residues. Trimming shortened V by 0 bases and J by 2 bases, and 12 bases separated the two germline ends. CDR3 residues: CAISESYRVVTDTQYF. The CDR3 DNA follows: TGTGCCATCAGTGAGTCCTACAGGGTTGTCACAGATACGCAGTATTTT.

This clone was counted a few times. This sample includes further DNA sequences coding for the same CDR3. The CDR3 sequence is CASSYRTSGTYNEQFF. CDR3 DNA sequence: TGTGCCAGCAGTTATCGGACTAGCGGGACGTACAATGAGCAGTTCTTC. The chain uses TRBV6-5 and TRBJ2-1, with 12 bases aligning to TRBD2. The germline V gene has CDR1 MNHEY and CDR2 SVGAGI. This CDR3 is 16 amino acids long. J lost 4 bases, V lost 3 bases, and 4 bases had no gene match.

This rearrangement joins TRBV4-3 to TRBJ2-7; D tentatively fits TRBD1 or TRBD2 (5 bases each). Deletions cut 1 base from V and 2 bases from J, with 15 bases between. CDR1 LGHNA and CDR2 YSLEER come from the germline V gene. This CDR3 is 16 amino acids long. The CDR3: CASSQGGTVTPYEQYF. The CDR3 nucleotides are TGCGCCAGCAGCCAAGGTGGGACGGTTACACCCTACGAGCAGTACTTC.

The rearrangement uses TRBV18 and TRBJ1-3, with unresolved D. Germline V lookup: CDR1 KGHSH, CDR2 LQKENI. The V gene lost 5 bases and the J gene lost 0 bases, with 11 bases spanning the gap. This CDR3 is 15 amino acids long. The CDR3 sequence is CASSTDVSSGNTIYF. The CDR3 region has the DNA TGTGCCAGCTCAACGGACGTTTCCTCTGGAAACACCATATATTTT.

The gene calls are TRBV7-8 and TRBJ2-2; TRBD1 aligns across 12 bases. Germline loops: CDR1 SGHVS, CDR2 FQNEAQ. Trimming took 2 bases from V and 1 from J; bases not matched to a gene: 14. The CDR3 has 21 residues. CDR3 amino acids: CASSLRDRGRRPSVNTGELFF. The CDR3 coding sequence is TGTGCCAGCAGCTTACGGGACAGGGGGCGTAGGCCTAGCGTGAACACCGGGGAGCTGTTTTTT.

This chain links TRBV25-1 with TRBJ2-5; D not resolved. Germline loops: CDR1 MGHDK, CDR2 SYGVNS. The CDR3 totals 14 residues. V lost 0 bases and J 3 bases, leaving 8 bases between the germline ends. CDR3 sequence: CASSEYVTEETQYF. The CDR3 coding sequence is TGTGCCAGCAGTGAATATGTAACAGAAGAGACCCAGTACTTC.

V gene TRBV5-6 combines with J gene TRBJ2-5; D is unclear. V was clipped by 4 bases and J by 3 bases, with 7 bases between them. The CDR3 contains 12 residues. CDR1 SGHDT and CDR2 YYEEEE come from the germline V gene. CDR3 sequence (DNA): TGTGCCAGCAGCATAAATGAAGAGACCCAGTACTTC. This sequence encodes CASSINEETQYF.

This clone was recorded a few times. The chain couples TRBV5-3 to TRBJ2-2; TRBD2 agrees at 15 bases. TRBV5-3 is reported as an ORF; its role is uncertain. V was clipped by 4 bases and J by 1 base; unmatched bases: 11. There are 20 residues in the CDR3. The CDR3: CARSRPPPGLAGGNTGELFF. Written as DNA, the CDR3 is TGTGCCAGAAGCCGCCCACCCCCGGGACTAGCGGGAGGGAACACCGGGGAGCTGTTTTTT.

The rearrangement joins TRBV10-1 to TRBJ2-1; 10 bases map to TRBD2. The CDR3 covers 19 residues. V shed 8 bases and J 0 bases; nucleotides not matched to a gene: 16. Germline-derived CDR1 and CDR2 are WNHNN and SYGVQD (reference sequence). CDR3 DNA sequence: TGCGCCAGCCCCGGGGCTAGCGGGAGTCAAGGATGCTCCTACAATGAGCAGTTCTTC. As protein: CASPGASGSQGCSYNEQFF.

The rearrangement uses TRBV7-2 and TRBJ1-2; D is unclear. Germline V gene data show CDR1 as SGHTA and CDR2 as FQGNSA. The CDR3 contains 13 residues. V was pared by 3 bases and J by 7 bases, with 12 bases between. The CDR3 region is CASSLQKGSGYTF. The DNA for the CDR3 is TGTGCCAGCAGCTTGCAAAAGGGCTCTGGCTACACCTTC.

The CDR3 nucleotides are TGTGCCAGCAGCGTACAGGGATCCTCCTACGAGCAGTACTTC. Its protein product is CASSVQGSSYEQYF. The V and J genes are TRBV9 and TRBJ2-7; D is perhaps TRBD1 (5 bases). V gave up 1 base and J gave up 0 bases, with 8 bases separating them. Germline CDR1 and CDR2: SGDLS and YYNGEE. CDR3 length: 14 residues.

This chain uses TRBV28 with TRBJ1-4, with TRBD1 matching 7 bases. After removal of 6 bases from V and 6 bases from J, the junction contained 4 bases not matched to a gene. The CDR3 covers 13 residues. The germline CDR1 and CDR2 sequences are MDHEN and SYDVKM. The CDR3 spells CASRRQGDEKLFF. CDR3 bases: TGTGCCAGCAGACGACAGGGTGATGAAAAACTGTTTTTT. Combining the CDR3 with reference TRBV28 and TRBJ1-4 gives the whole variable domain DVKVTQSSRYLVKRTGEKVFLECVQDMDHENMFWYRQDPGLGLRLIYFSYDVKMKEKGDIPEGYSVSREKKERFSLILESASTNQTSMYLCASRRQGDEKLFFGSGTQLSVL.

The rearrangement links TRBV4-1 to TRBJ2-1; 12 bases fit TRBD2. Germline assignment: CDR1 MGHRA and CDR2 YSYEKL. The CDR3 consists of 18 residues. The junction had 7 bases not matched to a gene; V was cut back by 0 bases and J by 4 bases. CDR3 DNA: TGCGCCAGCAGCCAAGAACGCCTAGCGGGAGGGCTATACAATGAGCAGTTCTTC. Amino acids: CASSQERLAGGLYNEQFF.

The chain carries TRBV19 and TRBJ2-1, with 9 nucleotides matching TRBD2. Germline V gene lookup returns CDR1 LNHDA and CDR2 SQIVND (reference sequence). This CDR3 region has 15 residues. The V and J ends lost 7 bases and 8 bases, in that order; junction bases with no gene match: 12. CDR3 protein: CASTPRVAGADEQFF. The CDR3, as DNA: TGTGCCAGTACCCCGAGGGTAGCGGGAGCTGATGAGCAGTTCTTC.

The gene calls are TRBV5-1 and TRBJ1-4, with TRBD1 matching 7 bases. In germline, CDR1 is SGHRS, CDR2 YFSETQ. The J segment lost 4 bases and the V segment lost 0 bases, leaving 6 bases of the junction unmatched. This CDR3 is 16 amino acids long. CDR3 sequence (DNA): TGCGCCAGCAGCTTGGGCGGACACAGGGGTAATGAAAAACTGTTTTTT. It translates to CASSLGGHRGNEKLFF. Full variable domain (outside the CDR3, taken from reference TRBV5-1 and TRBJ1-4): KAGVTQTPRYLIKTRGQQVTLSCSPISGHRSVSWYQQTPGQGLQFLFEYFSETQRNKGNFPGRFSGRQFSNSRSEMNVSTLELGDSALYLCASSLGGHRGNEKLFFGSGTQLSVL.

The chain joins TRBV12-5 to TRBJ2-1, with D tentatively TRBD2 (6 bases). The CDR3 has 13 residues. Germline lookup yields CDR1 LGHNT and CDR2 FRNRAP. Trimming took 1 base from V and 12 from J, leaving 13 bases between them. The CDR3 protein is CASGLGGTPRQFF. The CDR3, as DNA: TGTGCTAGTGGTTTGGGTGGGACTCCCCGGCAGTTCTTC.

V usage is TRBV16 and J usage is TRBJ1-5; D might be TRBD1 (5 bases). The CDR3 sequence is 15 residues long. The germline V and J ends were trimmed by 3 bases and 3 bases, with 12 bases remaining between them. CDR1 and CDR2 (germline): KGHSY, FQNENV. In nucleotides, the CDR3 is TGTGCCAGCAGCCAGACGGGACTGATCAATCAGCCCCAGCATTTT. It yields the protein CASSQTGLINQPQHF.

The chain uses TRBV27 and TRBJ2-1; 9 bases match TRBD2. J was trimmed by 7 bases and V by 7 bases; bases with no gene match: 8. CDR3 length equals 14 residues. Germline CDR1 MNHEY, CDR2 SMNVEV (reference sequence). The CDR3 DNA reads TGTGCCAGCACGGCGGGAGGGCCTAGGAATGAGCAGTTCTTC. Protein product: CASTAGGPRNEQFF.

V gene TRBV7-9 combines with J gene TRBJ2-1; 11 nucleotides match TRBD2. The V gene's germline CDR1 is SEHNR and CDR2 FQNEAQ (reference sequence). Germline trimming cut 1 base from V and 9 bases from J; bases unmatched to any gene: 2. This CDR3 region has 14 residues. CDR3 amino acids: CASSLGLAGGEQFF. The CDR3 nucleotides are TGTGCCAGCAGCTTAGGCCTAGCGGGAGGTGAGCAGTTCTTC.

This clone turned up a few times. The V gene is TRBV28, the J gene TRBJ2-2; D is perhaps TRBD2 (6 bases). This CDR3 region has 15 residues. The V and J ends lost 1 base and 4 bases respectively, with 10 bases between them. The V gene's germline CDR1 is MDHEN and CDR2 SYDVKM. The DNA for the CDR3 is TGTGCCAGCAGTTTATCGGGACTTACCACCGGGGAGCTGTTTTTT. Its protein product is CASSLSGLTTGELFF.